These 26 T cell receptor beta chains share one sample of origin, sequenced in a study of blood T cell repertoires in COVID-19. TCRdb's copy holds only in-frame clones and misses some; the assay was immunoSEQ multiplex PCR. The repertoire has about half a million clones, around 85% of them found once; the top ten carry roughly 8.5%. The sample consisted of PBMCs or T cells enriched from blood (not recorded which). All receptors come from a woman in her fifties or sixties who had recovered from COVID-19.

CDR3 sequence (DNA): TGCAGCGGTTGGACAGGGGGGTTCAATGAGCAGTTCTTC. Translated, it gives CSGWTGGFNEQFF. The chain uses TRBV29-1 and TRBJ2-1; 10 bases map to TRBD1. This CDR3 comprises 13 residues. Germline CDR1 reads SQVTM; CDR2 reads ANQGSEA. Trimming removed 7 bases from V and 6 bases from J; junction bases left unmatched: 6.

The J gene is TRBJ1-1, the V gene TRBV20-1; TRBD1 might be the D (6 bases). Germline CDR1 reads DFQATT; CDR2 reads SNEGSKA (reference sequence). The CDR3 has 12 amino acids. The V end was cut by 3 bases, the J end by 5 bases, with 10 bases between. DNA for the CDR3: TGCAGTGCTAGTCAGGGGCAGACTGAAGCTTTCTTT. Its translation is CSASQGQTEAFF.

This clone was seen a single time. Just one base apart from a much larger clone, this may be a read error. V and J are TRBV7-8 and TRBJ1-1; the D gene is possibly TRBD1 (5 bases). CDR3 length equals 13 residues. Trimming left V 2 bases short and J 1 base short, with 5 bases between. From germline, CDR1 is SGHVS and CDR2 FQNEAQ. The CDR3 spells CASSLTGNTEAFF. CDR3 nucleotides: TGTGCCAGCAGCTTAACAGGGAACACTGAAGCTTTCTTT.

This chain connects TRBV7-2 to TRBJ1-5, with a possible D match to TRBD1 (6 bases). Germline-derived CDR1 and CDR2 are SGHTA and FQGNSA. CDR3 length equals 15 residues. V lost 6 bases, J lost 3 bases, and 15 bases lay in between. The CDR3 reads CASSLEGGSNQPQHF. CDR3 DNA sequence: TGTGCCAGCAGTCTCGAGGGGGGGTCCAATCAGCCCCAGCATTTT.

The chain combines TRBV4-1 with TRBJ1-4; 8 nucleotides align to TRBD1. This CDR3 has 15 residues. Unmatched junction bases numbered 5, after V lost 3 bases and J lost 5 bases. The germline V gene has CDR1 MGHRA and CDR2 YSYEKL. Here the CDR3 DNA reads TGCGCCAGCAGCCACACCTGGACAGGGAATGAAAAACTGTTTTTT. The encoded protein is CASSHTWTGNEKLFF.

CDR3 region: CAWSVQGGTSPLHF. The CDR3 bases are TGTGCCTGGAGTGTACAGGGGGGGACTTCACCCCTCCACTTT. The J gene is TRBJ1-6, the V gene TRBV30, with TRBD1 identical over 8 bases. From germline, CDR1 is GTSNPN and CDR2 SVGIG (reference sequence). The CDR3 loop spans 14 amino acids. J was trimmed by 9 bases and V by 0 bases; bases with no gene match: 4.

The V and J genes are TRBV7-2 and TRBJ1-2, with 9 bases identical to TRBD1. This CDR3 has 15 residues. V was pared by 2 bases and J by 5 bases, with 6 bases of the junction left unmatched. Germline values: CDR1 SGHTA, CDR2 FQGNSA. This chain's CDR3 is CASSLPGTGMYGYTF. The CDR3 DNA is TGTGCCAGCAGCTTACCCGGGACAGGGATGTATGGCTACACCTTC.

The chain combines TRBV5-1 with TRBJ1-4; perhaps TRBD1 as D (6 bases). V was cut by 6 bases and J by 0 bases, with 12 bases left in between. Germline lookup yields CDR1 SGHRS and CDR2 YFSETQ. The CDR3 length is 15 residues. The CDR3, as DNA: TGCGCCAGCACCCGCCGGACAGCAACTAATGAAAAACTGTTTTTT. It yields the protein CASTRRTATNEKLFF.

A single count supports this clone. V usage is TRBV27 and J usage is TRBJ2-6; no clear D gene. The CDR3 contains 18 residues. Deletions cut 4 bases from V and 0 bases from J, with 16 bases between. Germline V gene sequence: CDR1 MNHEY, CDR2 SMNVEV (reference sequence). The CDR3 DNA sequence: TGTGCCAGCAGTTCCCCCACTCGACGGAGCTCTGGGGCCAACGTCCTGACTTTC. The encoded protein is CASSSPTRRSSGANVLTF.

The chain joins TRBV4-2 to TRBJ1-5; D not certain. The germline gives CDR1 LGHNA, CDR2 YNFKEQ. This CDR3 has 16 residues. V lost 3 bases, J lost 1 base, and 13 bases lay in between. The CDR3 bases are TGTGCCAGCAGCCAGGGTTCGTCGGGGAGCAATCAGCCCCAGCATTTT. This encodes CASSQGSSGSNQPQHF.

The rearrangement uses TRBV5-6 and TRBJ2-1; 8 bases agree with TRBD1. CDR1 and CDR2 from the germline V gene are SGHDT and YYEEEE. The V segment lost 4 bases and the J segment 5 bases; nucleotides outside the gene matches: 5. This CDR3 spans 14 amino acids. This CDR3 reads CASSGGTGNNEQFF. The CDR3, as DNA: TGTGCCAGCAGCGGAGGGACAGGCAACAATGAGCAGTTCTTC.

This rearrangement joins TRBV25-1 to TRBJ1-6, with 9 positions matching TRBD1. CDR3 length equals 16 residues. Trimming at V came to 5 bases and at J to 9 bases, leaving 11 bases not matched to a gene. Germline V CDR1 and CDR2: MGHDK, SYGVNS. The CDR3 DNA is TGTGCCAGCAGTCCCCGACGGGGACAGGGCGTTTCACCCCTCCACTTT. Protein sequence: CASSPRRGQGVSPLHF.

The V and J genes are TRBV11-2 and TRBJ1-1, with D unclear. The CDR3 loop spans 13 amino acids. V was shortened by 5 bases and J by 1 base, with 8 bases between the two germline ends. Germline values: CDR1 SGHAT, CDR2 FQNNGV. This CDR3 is CASSGPGNTEAFF. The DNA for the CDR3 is TGTGCCAGCAGCGGCCCAGGGAACACTGAAGCTTTCTTT.

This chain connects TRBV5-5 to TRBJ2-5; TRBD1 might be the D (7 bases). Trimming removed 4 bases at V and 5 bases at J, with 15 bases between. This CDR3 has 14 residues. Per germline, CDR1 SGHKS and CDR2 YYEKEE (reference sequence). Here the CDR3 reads CASSPGGIGETQYF. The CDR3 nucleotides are TGTGCCAGCAGCCCAGGGGGGATCGGGGAGACCCAGTACTTC. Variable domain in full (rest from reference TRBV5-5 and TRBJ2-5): DAGVTQSPTHLIKTRGQQVTLRCSPISGHKSVSWYQQVLGQGPQFIFQYYEKEERGRGNFPDRFSARQFPNYSSELNVNALLLGDSALYLCASSPGGIGETQYFGPGTRLLVL.

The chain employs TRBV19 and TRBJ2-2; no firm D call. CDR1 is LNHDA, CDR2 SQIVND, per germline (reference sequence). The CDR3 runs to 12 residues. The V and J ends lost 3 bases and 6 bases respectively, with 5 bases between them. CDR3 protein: CASSMVAGELFF. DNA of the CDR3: TGTGCCAGTAGTATGGTAGCCGGGGAGCTGTTTTTT. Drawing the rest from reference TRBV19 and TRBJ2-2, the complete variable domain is DGGITQSPKYLFRKEGQNVTLSCEQNLNHDAMYWYRQDPGQGLRLIYYSQIVNDFQKGDIAEGYSVSREKKESFPLTVTSAQKNPTAFYLCASSMVAGELFFGEGSRLTVL.

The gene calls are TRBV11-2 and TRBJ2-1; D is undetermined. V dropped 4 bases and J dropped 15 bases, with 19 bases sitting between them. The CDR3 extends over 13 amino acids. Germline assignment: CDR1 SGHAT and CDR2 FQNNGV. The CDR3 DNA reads TGTGCCAGCAGCTCGTATGGAGACGTGGCGAGGTTCTTC. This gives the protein CASSSYGDVARFF.

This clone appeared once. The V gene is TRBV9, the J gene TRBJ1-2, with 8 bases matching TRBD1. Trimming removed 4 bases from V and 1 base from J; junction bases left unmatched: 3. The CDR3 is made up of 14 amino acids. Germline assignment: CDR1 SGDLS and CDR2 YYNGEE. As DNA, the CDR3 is TGTGCCAGCAGCCGACAGGGGAATAACTATGGCTACACCTTC. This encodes CASSRQGNNYGYTF.

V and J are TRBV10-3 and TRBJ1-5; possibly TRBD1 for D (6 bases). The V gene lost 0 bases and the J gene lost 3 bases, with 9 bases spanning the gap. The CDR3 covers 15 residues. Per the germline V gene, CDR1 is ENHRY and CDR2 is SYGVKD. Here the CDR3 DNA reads TGTGCCATCAGTGAGTCGACAGGTCCCAATCAGCCCCAGCATTTT. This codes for CAISESTGPNQPQHF.

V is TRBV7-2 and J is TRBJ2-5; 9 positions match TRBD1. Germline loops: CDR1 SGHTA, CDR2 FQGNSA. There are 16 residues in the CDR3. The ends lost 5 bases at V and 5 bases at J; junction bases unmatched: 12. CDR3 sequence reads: CASSLEWGQGSETQYF. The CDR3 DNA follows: TGTGCCAGCAGCCTGGAGTGGGGACAGGGTTCGGAGACCCAGTACTTC.

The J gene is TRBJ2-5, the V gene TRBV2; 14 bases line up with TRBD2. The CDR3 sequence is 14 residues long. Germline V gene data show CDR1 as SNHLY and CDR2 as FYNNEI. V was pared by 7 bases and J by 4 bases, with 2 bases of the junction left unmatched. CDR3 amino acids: CASKTSGGAETQYF. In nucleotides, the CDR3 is TGTGCCAGCAAGACTAGCGGGGGGGCAGAGACCCAGTACTTC.

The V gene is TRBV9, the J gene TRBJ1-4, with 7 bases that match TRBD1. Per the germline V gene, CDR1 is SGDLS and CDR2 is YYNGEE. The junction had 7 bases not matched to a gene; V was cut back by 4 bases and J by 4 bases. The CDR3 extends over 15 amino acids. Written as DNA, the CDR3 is TGTGCCAGCAGCCCACGGGACAGTCTTAATGAAAAACTGTTTTTT. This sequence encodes CASSPRDSLNEKLFF.

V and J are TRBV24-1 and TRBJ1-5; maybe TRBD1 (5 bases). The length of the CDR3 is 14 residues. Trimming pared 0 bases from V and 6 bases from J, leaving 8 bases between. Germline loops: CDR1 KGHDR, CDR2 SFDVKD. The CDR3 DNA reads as TGTGCCACCAGTGATTTGGGGGGGGGTCAGCCCCAGCATTTT. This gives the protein CATSDLGGGQPQHF.

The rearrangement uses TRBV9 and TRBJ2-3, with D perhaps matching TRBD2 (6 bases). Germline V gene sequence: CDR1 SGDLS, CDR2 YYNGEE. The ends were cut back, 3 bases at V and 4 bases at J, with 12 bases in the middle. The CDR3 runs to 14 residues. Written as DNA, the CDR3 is TGTGCCAGCAGCGATTCCCTAGCGCCAGATACGCAGTATTTT. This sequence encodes CASSDSLAPDTQYF. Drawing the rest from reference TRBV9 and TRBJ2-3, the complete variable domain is DSGVTQTPKHLITATGQRVTLRCSPRSGDLSVYWYQQSLDQGLQFLIQYYNGEERAKGNILERFSAQQFPDLHSELNLSSLELGDSALYFCASSDSLAPDTQYFGPGTRLTVL.

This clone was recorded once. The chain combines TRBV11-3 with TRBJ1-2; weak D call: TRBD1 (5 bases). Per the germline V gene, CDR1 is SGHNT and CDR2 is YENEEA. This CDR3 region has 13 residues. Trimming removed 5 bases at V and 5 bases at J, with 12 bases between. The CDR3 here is CASSQPQGYGYTF. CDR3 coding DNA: TGTGCCAGCAGCCAACCGCAGGGATATGGCTACACCTTC.

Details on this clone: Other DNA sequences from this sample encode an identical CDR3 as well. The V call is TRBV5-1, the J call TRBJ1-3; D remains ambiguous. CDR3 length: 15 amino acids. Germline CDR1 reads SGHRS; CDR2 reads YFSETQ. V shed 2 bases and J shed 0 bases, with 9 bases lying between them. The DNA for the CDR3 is TGCGCCAGCAGCTTAGACGGGAGCTCTGGAAACACCATATATTTT. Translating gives CASSLDGSSGNTIYF.

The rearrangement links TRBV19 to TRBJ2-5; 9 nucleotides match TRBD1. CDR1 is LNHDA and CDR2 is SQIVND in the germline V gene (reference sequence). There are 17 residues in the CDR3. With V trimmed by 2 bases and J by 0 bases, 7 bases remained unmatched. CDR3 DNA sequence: TGTGCCAGTAGTATAAGATGGACAGGGGAAAACCAAGAGACCCAGTACTTC. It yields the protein CASSIRWTGENQETQYF.